The present T cell receptor (beta chain) was sequenced within a study of radiation and T cells in renal cell carcinoma. Across the whole study: Nephrectomy followed 15 Gy stereotactic body radiation by 4 weeks. Findings and limits, study-wide: In blood, top tumor clones expanded by 2 weeks, shrinking by 4.

The time point here: baseline pretreatment blood. The treatment: 15 Gy SBRT to primary tumor, nephrectomy 4 weeks later. The data were produced by immunoSEQ multiplex PCR, yet TCRdb's version contains in-frame clones alone and is incomplete. In the table there are 130,000 to 150,000 clones, 70% to 90% of which are singletons. Comments on this clone: The target antigen is unknown.

Germline V CDR1 and CDR2: SGDLS, YYNGEE. The length of the CDR3 is 15 residues. Trimming took off 0 bases at V and 2 bases at J, with 10 bases between the two ends. The source was blood, collected from a patient whose treatment included radiotherapy and nephrectomy. This TCR derives from a woman aged 50 to 65 with renal cell carcinoma. The chain is built from TRBV9 and TRBJ2-3; a possible D gene is TRBD2 (7 bases). As DNA, the CDR3 is TGTGCCAGCAGCGTAGTAGGGGGGGACACAGATACGCAGTATTTT. Translating it yields CASSVVGGDTDTQYF.